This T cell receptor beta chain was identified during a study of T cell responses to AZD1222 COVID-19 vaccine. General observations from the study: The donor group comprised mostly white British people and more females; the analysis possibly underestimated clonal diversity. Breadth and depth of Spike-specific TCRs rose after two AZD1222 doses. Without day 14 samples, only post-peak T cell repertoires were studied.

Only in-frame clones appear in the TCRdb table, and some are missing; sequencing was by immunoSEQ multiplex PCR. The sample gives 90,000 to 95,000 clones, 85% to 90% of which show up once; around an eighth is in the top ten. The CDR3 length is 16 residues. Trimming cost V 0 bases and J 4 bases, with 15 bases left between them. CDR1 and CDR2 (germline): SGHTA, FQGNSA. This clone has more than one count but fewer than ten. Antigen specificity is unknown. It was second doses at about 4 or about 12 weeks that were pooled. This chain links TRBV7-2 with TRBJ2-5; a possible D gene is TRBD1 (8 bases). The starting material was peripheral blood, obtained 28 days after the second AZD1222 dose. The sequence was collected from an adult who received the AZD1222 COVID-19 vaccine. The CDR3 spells CASSLAWTGRGETQYF. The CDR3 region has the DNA TGTGCCAGCAGCTTAGCCTGGACAGGGAGGGGAGAGACCCAGTACTTC. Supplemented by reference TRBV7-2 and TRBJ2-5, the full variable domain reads GAGVSQSPSNKVTEKGKDVELRCDPISGHTALYWYRQSLGQGLEFLIYFQGNSAPDKSGLPSDRFSAERTGGSVSTLTIQRTQQEDSAVYLCASSLAWTGRGETQYFGPGTRLLVL.